Listed below are T cell receptor beta chains from one sample, sequenced in a study of molecular identifiers for immune sequencing clone quantification. A single record per CDR3 protein comes from TCRdb applying MiXCR to the PCR reads. This table has about 640,000 distinct CDR3 sequences, nearly 20% appearing once. Input material: naive CD8+ T cells from blood, with Jurkat cell RNA spiked in. The receptor source for this set is a human donor in good health. Some libraries in this study had Jurkat cell RNA spiked in. The CDR3 runs from the conserved cysteine through the conserved F or W. The D gene is left open where the match is weak. A row's size may be missing; if present it is once, few, many or a size class.

j_call	clone_size	d_call	v_call	cdr3_aa	cdr3_nt
TRBJ2-2	NA	NA	TRBV28	CASSTVTRATGELFF	TGTGCCAGCAGCACGGTAACTCGGGCCACCGGGGAGCTGTTTTTT
TRBJ2-5	NA	NA	TRBV27	CASKGSGFSGTQYF	TGTGCCAGCAAAGGCTCAGGGTTTTCGGGGACCCAGTACTTC
TRBJ2-7	many	NA	TRBV6-2/TRBV6-3	CASSYGASDEQYF	TGTGCCAGCAGTTACGGGGCAAGCGACGAGCAGTACTTC
TRBJ2-1	NA	TRBD2	TRBV12-3/TRBV12-4	CASSRDYNNEQFF	TGTGCCAGCAGTCGGGACTATAACAATGAGCAGTTCTTC
TRBJ1-1	many	TRBD1	TRBV29-1	CSVAGTGGSHTEAFF	TGCAGCGTTGCTGGGACAGGGGGAAGTCACACTGAAGCTTTCTTT
TRBJ2-7	NA	NA	TRBV2	CASGEGQSYEQYF	TGTGCCAGCGGTGAAGGACAGAGCTACGAGCAGTACTTC
TRBJ2-3	many	TRBD2	TRBV30	CAWSGALAGGNSDTQYF	TGTGCCTGGAGTGGTGCTCTGGCGGGGGGGAATTCGGATACGCAGTATTTT
TRBJ1-4	few	NA	TRBV12-3/TRBV12-4	CASSRDRNGLATNEKLFF	TGTGCCAGCAGCCGAGACAGGAACGGACTTGCAACTAATGAAAAACTGTTTTTT
TRBJ2-3	many	TRBD2	TRBV24-1	CATSDFSGRAATDTQYF	TGTGCCACCAGTGATTTTAGCGGGAGGGCCGCGACAGATACGCAGTATTTT
TRBJ2-7	many	NA	TRBV20-1	CSARSGYAYEQYF	TGCAGTGCTCGCTCAGGTTATGCCTACGAGCAGTACTTC
TRBJ2-5	many	NA	TRBV7-7	CASSPGLGETQYF	TGTGCTAGCAGCCCGGGACTCGGAGAGACCCAGTACTTC
TRBJ2-7	NA	NA	TRBV27	CASSLIGQIPYEQYF	TGTGCCAGCAGTCTGATTGGACAGATACCCTACGAGCAGTACTTC
TRBJ2-1	few	NA	TRBV7-2	CASSLFEQLREQFF	TGTGCCAGCAGCTTATTCGAGCAGCTTAGGGAGCAGTTCTTC
TRBJ2-7	many	TRBD2	TRBV27	CASSMTSGSGYEQYF	TGTGCCAGCAGTATGACTAGCGGGAGTGGGTACGAGCAGTACTTC
TRBJ2-1	few	NA	TRBV11-3	CASSSRQVISGPDYNEQFF	TGTGCCAGCAGCTCTAGACAGGTTATTAGCGGGCCTGACTACAATGAGCAGTTCTTC
TRBJ1-2	NA	NA	TRBV12-5	CASGSSVGVRGYTF	TGTGCTAGTGGTTCCTCTGTAGGGGTCAGGGGCTACACCTTC
TRBJ2-7	many	NA	TRBV20-1	CSARSGARYEQYF	TGCAGTGCGCGGTCGGGAGCTAGGTACGAGCAGTACTTC
TRBJ2-7	NA	NA	TRBV11-2	CASSSNRDKFPHEQYF	TGTGCCAGCAGCTCGAACCGGGACAAGTTCCCCCACGAGCAGTACTTC
TRBJ2-3	NA	NA	TRBV12-3/TRBV12-4	CASRFGTDTQYF	TGTGCCAGCAGGTTCGGCACAGATACGCAGTATTTT
TRBJ1-1	many	NA	TRBV7-6	CASSLAAGAEAFF	TGTGCCAGCAGCTTAGCCGCGGGGGCGGAAGCTTTCTTT
TRBJ1-4	many	NA	TRBV5-4	CASSLGGINEKLFF	TGTGCCAGCAGCTTGGGAGGAATAAATGAAAAACTGTTTTTT
TRBJ2-1	few	NA	TRBV25-1	CASSRQRYNEQFF	TGTGCCAGCAGCCGACAGCGGTACAATGAGCAGTTCTTC
TRBJ2-7	few	TRBD1	TRBV27	CASSLFGDSSYEQYF	TGTGCCAGCAGTTTATTTGGGGACAGCTCCTACGAGCAGTACTTC
TRBJ2-2	NA	TRBD1	TRBV5-4	CASSFNPGQGFVTGELFF	TGTGCCAGCAGCTTCAATCCGGGACAGGGGTTTGTTACCGGGGAGCTGTTTTTT
TRBJ1-5	many	NA	TRBV5-5	CASSLAIGNQPQHF	TGTGCCAGCAGCCTGGCTATTGGGAATCAGCCCCAGCATTTT
TRBJ1-6	many	NA	TRBV6-5	CASSFGTVINSPLHF	TGTGCCAGCAGTTTCGGAACAGTGATTAATTCACCCCTCCACTTT
TRBJ1-1	NA	NA	TRBV6-2/TRBV6-3	CASSRAQAGYALSTEAFF	TGTGCCAGCAGCCGGGCTCAGGCAGGGTATGCTCTGAGCACTGAAGCTTTCTTT
TRBJ2-7	many	TRBD1	TRBV30	CAWSLGQGYEQYF	TGTGCCTGGAGTTTAGGACAGGGCTACGAGCAGTACTTC
TRBJ2-5	many	NA	TRBV11-2	CASSLRSVGVVQETQYF	TGTGCCAGCAGCTTACGTTCTGTGGGAGTGGTCCAAGAGACCCAGTACTTC
TRBJ2-2	many	NA	TRBV7-9	CASSLDFAGELFF	TGTGCCAGCAGCTTAGATTTTGCCGGGGAGCTGTTTTTT
TRBJ2-3	NA	TRBD2	TRBV9	CASSVPSGESDTQYF	TGTGCCAGCAGCGTCCCTAGCGGGGAATCCGATACGCAGTATTTT
TRBJ2-7	many	NA	TRBV11-2	CASSLYSTYEQYF	TGTGCCAGCAGCCTTTACAGTACCTACGAGCAGTACTTC
TRBJ1-5	many	TRBD1	TRBV12-3/TRBV12-4	CASSAGTGARPQHF	TGTGCCAGCAGTGCCGGGACAGGGGCCCGACCCCAGCATTTT
TRBJ2-2	many	NA	TRBV21-1	CASSKATGSTGELFF	TGTGCCAGCAGCAAAGCTACAGGGTCGACCGGGGAGCTGTTTTTT
TRBJ2-3	many	NA	TRBV9	CASSATQAFTDTQYF	TGTGCCAGCAGCGCCACCCAGGCTTTCACAGATACGCAGTATTTT
TRBJ2-5	NA	NA	TRBV27	CASSLSRGKTQYF	TGTGCCAGCAGTTTATCTCGGGGAAAGACCCAGTACTTC
TRBJ2-7	few	NA	TRBV6-5	CASSYEGGAFYEQYF	TGTGCCAGCAGTTACGAGGGGGGCGCCTTCTACGAGCAGTACTTC
TRBJ2-5	NA	TRBD2	TRBV12-3/TRBV12-4	CASSSWAGGLETQYF	TGTGCCAGCAGTTCTTGGGCGGGGGGGCTGGAGACCCAGTACTTC
TRBJ2-2	many	NA	TRBV4-1	CASSQFMSTGELFF	TGCGCCAGCAGCCAATTCATGTCCACCGGGGAGCTGTTTTTT
TRBJ2-3	many	TRBD2	TRBV4-1	CASSQVGLADTDTQYF	TGCGCCAGCAGCCAAGTAGGACTAGCGGACACAGATACGCAGTATTTT
TRBJ2-6	many	NA	TRBV6-2/TRBV6-3	CASSYSDSPVRVLTF	TGTGCCAGCAGTTACTCGGACAGCCCGGTACGGGTCCTGACTTTC
TRBJ2-3	many	NA	TRBV29-1	CSVLASTDTQYF	TGCAGCGTCCTAGCGAGCACAGATACGCAGTATTTT
TRBJ2-7	many	NA	TRBV11-2	CASNVVGYEQYF	TGTGCCAGCAACGTCGTCGGCTACGAGCAGTACTTC
TRBJ1-1	many	NA	TRBV27	CASSLRTVNTEAFF	TGTGCCAGCAGTCTGAGGACGGTAAACACTGAAGCTTTCTTT
TRBJ1-2	many	TRBD1	TRBV7-9	CASSLGDSQLTF	TGTGCCAGCAGCTTAGGGGACAGCCAACTCACCTTC
TRBJ1-6	many	TRBD1	TRBV7-6	CASSYGTGGYNSPLHF	TGTGCCAGCAGCTACGGGACAGGGGGCTATAATTCACCCCTCCACTTT
TRBJ2-7	many	NA	TRBV7-9	CASSSPLWGVHYEQYF	TGTGCCAGCAGCTCTCCCCTTTGGGGGGTACACTACGAGCAGTACTTC
TRBJ2-3	many	TRBD2	TRBV20-1	CSVEGFQAGGITDTQYF	TGCAGTGTAGAAGGCTTCCAAGCGGGAGGGATCACAGATACGCAGTATTTT
TRBJ2-2	many	NA	TRBV4-3	CASSQDLANTGELFF	TGCGCCAGCAGCCAAGATCTAGCCAACACCGGGGAGCTGTTTTTT
TRBJ1-6	NA	NA	TRBV27	CASSLSSESSYNSPLHF	TGTGCCAGCAGTTTATCTTCGGAGAGCTCCTATAATTCACCCCTCCACTTT
TRBJ2-7	many	TRBD1	TRBV4-3	CASSQERLGQGYYEQYF	TGCGCCAGCAGCCAAGAAAGACTTGGACAGGGGTACTACGAGCAGTACTTC
TRBJ2-7	NA	NA	TRBV5-1	CASSPGWGLISYEQYF	TGCGCCAGCAGCCCAGGATGGGGCCTGATCTCCTACGAGCAGTACTTC
TRBJ2-7	few	NA	TRBV5-6	CASSLRTSFYVQYF	TGTGCCAGCAGCTTGCGGACCTCTTTTTACGTGCAGTACTTC
TRBJ2-7	many	NA	TRBV6-6	CASSYGTSNGKYEQYF	TGTGCCAGCAGTTACGGAACTAGTAACGGGAAGTACGAGCAGTACTTC
TRBJ2-1	NA	TRBD1	TRBV19	CASSVQGAPAGNEQFF	TGTGCCAGTAGTGTACAGGGGGCTCCTGCGGGTAATGAGCAGTTCTTC